This TCR beta chain was retrieved from a study of blood T cells in healthy people across ages. PCR was performed a second time for 7 to 11 cycles using a sample-barcoded 5' primer and a J-beta primer mix. TCRdb called the 5' RACE reads again in MiXCR, with one record for every CDR3 protein. Counted here are 750,000 or so distinct CDR3 sequences, just under 25% occurring once; the ten biggest clones make up 8% to 10%. Between the trimmed V and J ends, which lost 0 bases and 0 bases, there was a span of 11 bases. This CDR3 spans 16 amino acids. Germline V gives CDR1 SGDLS, CDR2 YYNGEE. This same sample was also taken into another study, of T cells of mothers and their children. That publication notes: M1S, a second-PCR primer, added sample barcodes and 2-4 random nucleotides.

Sequencing was done on a sample of blood. The sequence came from a boy younger than 18 in good health. The chain carries TRBV9 and TRBJ2-3; D ambiguous. CDR3 amino acids: CASSVATVPSTDTQYF. CDR3 bases: TGTGCCAGCAGCGTAGCCACAGTACCGAGCACAGATACGCAGTATTTT.